The 9 T cell receptor beta chains below all came from one sample that was sequenced in a study of CD8 T cells in Susac syndrome. A quantity of roughly 0.5 to 1 ug RNA underwent reverse transcription using random hexamers. Using its own MiXCR run on the immunoSEQ multiplex PCR reads, TCRdb lists one record per CDR3 protein. This table has around 59,000 distinct CDR3 sequences, more than 90% appearing once. The sample comprised CD8+ T cells from PBMCs. The source is a human donor in good health.

V is TRBV6-5 and J is TRBJ2-6; D may be TRBD1 (5 bases). The germline V and J ends were trimmed by 4 bases and 4 bases, with 5 bases remaining between them. The CDR3 loop spans 13 amino acids. Germline CDR1 is MNHEY and CDR2 is SVGAGI. CDR3 coding DNA: TGTGCCAGCAGTTGGGGCGGGGCCAACGTCCTGACTTTC. Its protein is CASSWGGANVLTF.

The rearrangement links TRBV6-2 or TRBV6-3 to TRBJ2-5; maybe TRBD1 (6 bases). V was shortened by 2 bases and J by 1 base, with 14 bases between the two germline ends. The CDR3 extends over 16 amino acids. Germline CDR1 and CDR2: MNHEY and SVGEGT. This chain's CDR3 is CASSYTTGLLQETQYF. CDR3 in DNA: TGTGCCAGCAGTTACACAACAGGGTTGCTCCAAGAGACCCAGTACTTC.

As concerns this clonotype: The junction departs from the called germline gene at one end, perhaps through a read error. The rearrangement uses TRBV20-1 and TRBJ2-1; D could derive from TRBD1 or TRBD2 (5 bases each). This CDR3 region has 14 residues. From germline, CDR1 is DFQATT and CDR2 SNEGSKA (reference sequence). CDR3 region: CSARGAAVSNEQFF. The CDR3 DNA reads TGCAGTGCGAGAGGGGCGGCTGTTAGCAATGAGCAGTTCTTC.

The V call is TRBV18, the J call TRBJ2-2; TRBD2 is a possible D gene (6 bases). Trimming removed 0 bases at V and 5 bases at J, with 13 bases between. This CDR3 is built from 16 residues. The germline CDR1 and CDR2 sequences are KGHSH and LQKENI. The DNA of the CDR3 is TGTGCCAGCTCACCACCGTTTAGGAGGGCGACCGGGGAGCTGTTTTTT. It specifies CASSPPFRRATGELFF.

The gene calls are TRBV6-5 and TRBJ1-2; TRBD1 might be the D (6 bases). Germline CDR1 MNHEY, CDR2 SVGAGI. With 0 bases removed from V and 0 bases from J, the gap between germline ends came to 14 bases. The CDR3 contains 17 residues. In DNA, the CDR3 is TGTGCCAGCAGTTACTCGGACACGGACAGATCTAACTATGGCTACACCTTC. It specifies CASSYSDTDRSNYGYTF.

V usage is TRBV19 and J usage is TRBJ2-3, with D possibly being TRBD2 (6 bases). This CDR3 has 16 amino acids. Germline CDR1 reads LNHDA; CDR2 reads SQIVND (reference sequence). The V end lost 3 bases, the J end lost 6 bases, and 19 bases lay between the germline ends. CDR3: CASSIVLGGLADTQYF. The CDR3, as DNA: TGTGCCAGTAGTATCGTCTTGGGGGGATTGGCGGATACGCAGTATTTT.

V and J are TRBV5-5 and TRBJ1-6; D unresolved. V lost 4 bases to trimming and J lost 7 bases, with 12 bases between them. This CDR3 has 14 amino acids. Germline V lookup: CDR1 SGHKS, CDR2 YYEKEE (reference sequence). The CDR3 sequence: CASSEDPYNSPLHF. The CDR3 DNA reads TGTGCCAGCAGCGAGGACCCTTACAATTCACCCCTCCACTTT.

The chain carries TRBV10-3 and TRBJ2-2; TRBD1 agrees at 7 bases. Germline assignment: CDR1 ENHRY and CDR2 SYGVKD. J lost 2 bases, V lost 9 bases, and 3 bases had no gene match. This CDR3 spans 13 amino acids. The CDR3 loop is CAIGQDNTGELFF. Here the CDR3 DNA reads TGTGCCATAGGACAGGATAACACCGGGGAGCTGTTTTTT.

The genes are TRBV7-3 and TRBJ2-1; TRBD2 matches 12 bases. The germline CDR1 and CDR2 sequences are SGHTA and FQGTGA. The CDR3 extends over 16 amino acids. With V trimmed by 6 bases and J by 3 bases, 6 bases remained unmatched. The CDR3 loop reads CASSRLAGEVYNEQFF. In nucleotides, the CDR3 is TGTGCCAGCAGTAGACTAGCGGGGGAGGTCTACAATGAGCAGTTCTTC.